This T cell receptor (beta chain) was identified during a study of blood T cell repertoires in COVID-19. Across the study: Both acute and convalescent COVID-19 samples were obtained from the United States, Italy and Spain. In each case, the material was cDNA or gDNA derived from T cells, B-cell-depleted T cells, or PBMCs.

This clone came up a few times. Original processing notes: Counts of nucleated cells, estimated from reference gene primer amplification, were obtained. Method: immunoSEQ multiplex PCR; TCRdb's copy keeps in-frame clones and lacks some. From that table come the V and J calls and clone size; the DNA was used to work out D and trimming. Among 75,000 to 95,000 clones listed, approximately 80% were seen once. Germline-derived CDR1 and CDR2 are MNHGY and SAAAGT. This CDR3 has 18 amino acids. V shed 2 bases and J 0 bases; nucleotides not matched to a gene: 4. The chain carries TRBV6-8 and TRBJ2-1; TRBD2 matches at 13 bases. The sequence was obtained from a middle-aged woman with active or convalescent COVID-19. Sequencing was performed on peripheral blood. CDR3 nucleotide sequence: TGTGCCAGCAGTTACCTAACTAGCGGGAGGGCCTCCTACAATGAGCAGTTCTTC. It translates to CASSYLTSGRASYNEQFF.